What follows is one T cell receptor (beta chain) and its context. This clone's antigen is unknown. Base quality data are lacking; no much larger clone is found one base away. Inclusive of the bounding cysteine and phenylalanine, the CDR3 is 15 residues long. Only the CDR3 DNA stays, 45 bases, in frame from base 1. Trimming costs V 6 bases and J 2 bases, and their ends lie 14 bases apart. CDR1 and CDR2, looked up from the germline V gene, are MNHNS and SASEGT. The sample is drawn from a study of vaccination and CD4 T cells after COVID-19 (dated by TCRdb to between 2020 and 2023). About the full investigation: In the convalescent cohort there were six males and four females, among whom were two Hispanic individuals, seven Caucasians, two Asians and one multiracial person. In under twelve COVID-19 convalescent patients and 4 infection-naive healthy vaccine recipients, researchers compared the spike-specific CD4+ TCR repertoire from before mRNA vaccination with the repertoire from after. In control cultures, a CEFX viral epitope pool was used as positive control, an HIV-1 Nef peptide pool was used as negative control, or no peptide was added. Culture stimuli were overlapping spike peptide pools from SARS-CoV-2 and from the common cold coronaviruses HCoV-NL63, HCoV-OC43 and HCoV-229E. Post-COVID blood samples were collected from convalescent patients a median of around 100 days after diagnosis, with a range of about 35 to 180 days. Post-vaccine blood samples were obtained a median of around 74 days after the second vaccine dose, with a range of roughly 14 to 241 days. Each participant got two doses of either the Pfizer-BioNTech BNT162b2 vaccine (n=8) or the Moderna mRNA-1273 vaccine (n=2). Overall study outcomes, separate from this receptor: Among the post-vaccine SARS-CoV-2-reactive clones in convalescent patients, a median 86.3% showed up only after vaccination, which suggests vaccine-specific priming. Of the vaccine-specific clones in convalescent patients, 304 of 307, or nearly all, reacted only to SARS-CoV-2 spike and did not cross-react with common cold coronaviruses. The median count of SARS-CoV-2-reactive clonotypes went up from approximately 22 after infection to 38 after vaccination, although the change was not significant. The study included relatively few convalescent patients and did not analyze early timepoints after natural infection.

Library construction relied on PCR. DNA from cultured CD4+ T cells was subjected to TCR sequencing with the Oncomine TCR Beta short-read assay at the Johns Hopkins FTIC core. The QIAamp micro DNA kit was used to extract genomic DNA from the cultured CD4+ T cells. Oncomine TCR Beta libraries made from cultured CD4+ T cells were pooled using unique dual indexes and sequenced on an Illumina iSeq 100. The authors processed their data as follows. Non-productive sequences were removed, and CDR3s not starting with C, not ending with F or W, or shorter than 7 amino acids were discarded. Antigen-specific clonotypes were identified using the MANAFEST web application through comparison of peptide-stimulated wells with reference and other culture wells. To be called positive, a clone needed an FDR below 0.05, an odds ratio above 5, and a productive frequency above 0.1% in at least two of three replicate wells. A clonotype counted as cross-reactive if it showed significant expansion both in the SARS-CoV-2 spike wells and in at least one common cold coronavirus spike condition. Using R version 3.6.1, CDR3 homology was evaluated through Levenshtein distances (stringdist) along with unrooted phylogenetic trees (ape). TCRdb ran its own pipeline on the public reads, namely fastp trimming at Q25 and MiXCR clone calling, and kept in-frame beta chains. Each CDR3 protein gets just one entry, which takes the most common genes and DNA from the rows behind it. The V and J calls and clone size are TCRdb's, not the authors'. This sample has tens of thousands of distinct CDR3 sequences in its table, and 67% of those were observed once. The top ten hold about 16% of the sample.

The meaning of the sample's treatment or condition label: roughly ten-day PBMC culture with coronavirus spike peptide pools or control peptides (ViraFEST assay). The ViraFEST assay was used in the study, in which antigen-specific T cells were expanded with peptide pools and expanded clonotypes were subsequently identified by TCR sequencing. Healthy vaccine recipients had no prior SARS-CoV-2 infection, confirmed by negative nucleocapsid antibody tests before and after vaccination. Over 1.5 million PBMCs per well were cultured in IMDM with about 5% human AB serum and about 9.7 IU/ml IL-2, plus 10 ug/ml peptide pools. Half of the culture medium was replaced with fresh IL-2-containing medium on days 3 and 7. After about 11 days of culture, CD4+ T cells were isolated by negative selection using the EasySep CD4+ T cell isolation kit. PBMCs were separated from whole blood using Ficoll-Paque Plus gradient centrifugation and then either used fresh or cryopreserved at -140C. In general, triplicate wells were set up for every culture condition.

The source was CD4+ T cells from blood, cultured in vitro, collected after SARS-CoV-2 vaccination. Rearrangement joined TRBV6-1 to TRBJ1-5; tentative D gene TRBD1, with 6 bases matching. This TCR was recovered from a human donor who received a COVID-19 vaccine. The CDR3 region: CASRRGHLGNQPQHF. The base sequence is TGTGCCAGCAGAAGGGGACATCTCGGCAATCAGCCCCAGCATTTT.